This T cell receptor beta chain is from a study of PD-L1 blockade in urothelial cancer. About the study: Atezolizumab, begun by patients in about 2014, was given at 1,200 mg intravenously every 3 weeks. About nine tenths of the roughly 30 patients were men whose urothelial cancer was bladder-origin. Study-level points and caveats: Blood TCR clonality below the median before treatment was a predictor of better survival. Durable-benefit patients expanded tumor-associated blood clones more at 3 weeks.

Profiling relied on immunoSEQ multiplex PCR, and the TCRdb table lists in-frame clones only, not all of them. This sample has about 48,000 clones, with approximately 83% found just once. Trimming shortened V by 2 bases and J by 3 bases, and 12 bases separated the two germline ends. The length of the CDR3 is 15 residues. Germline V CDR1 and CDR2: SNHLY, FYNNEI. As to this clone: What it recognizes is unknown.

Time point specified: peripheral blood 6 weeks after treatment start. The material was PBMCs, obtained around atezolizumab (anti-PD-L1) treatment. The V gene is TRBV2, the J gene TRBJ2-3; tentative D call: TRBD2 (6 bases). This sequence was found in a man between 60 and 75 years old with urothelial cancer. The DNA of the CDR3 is TGTGCCAGCAGTGAATCTCTAGCGAAGACAGATACGCAGTATTTT. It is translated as CASSESLAKTDTQYF.